This is a list of T cell receptor beta chains from one sample in a study of blood T cell repertoires in COVID-19. Data came from immunoSEQ multiplex PCR; TCRdb stores just in-frame clones and leaves some out. The sample carries hundreds of thousands of clones, approximately 84% recorded once. Sequenced input: PBMCs or T cells enriched from blood (not recorded which). These receptor sequences come from a woman in her thirties or forties with acute COVID-19. Each CDR3 is given with its conserved first and last residue. A D gene is named only where the DNA matches it firmly. Clone sizes are given selectively: once, few, many, or a class where the clone is expanded.

V	D	J	size	CDR3	DNA
TRBV25-1	.	TRBJ2-4	.	CASSDRARDIQYF	TGTGCCAGCAGTGACAGGGCGAGAGACATTCAGTACTTC
TRBV18	TRBD1	TRBJ2-1	.	CASSPKGQGVGNEQFF	TGTGCCAGCTCACCGAAGGGACAGGGGGTAGGCAATGAGCAGTTCTTC
TRBV11-3	TRBD1	TRBJ1-2	.	CASSFGTGGDYGYTF	TGTGCCAGCAGCTTCGGGACAGGGGGAGACTATGGCTACACCTTC
TRBV3-1/TRBV3-2	TRBD1	TRBJ1-2	.	CASSSRTGDYGYTF	TGTGCCAGCAGCTCCCGGACAGGGGACTATGGCTACACCTTC
TRBV13	TRBD2	TRBJ2-1	.	CASSSSGRSLSYNEQFF	TGTGCCAGCAGCTCTAGCGGGAGGTCACTCTCCTACAATGAGCAGTTCTTC
TRBV25-1	TRBD1	TRBJ2-1	.	CASSDPPGQGSSYNEQFF	TGTGCCAGCAGTGATCCCCCTGGACAGGGAAGCTCCTACAATGAGCAGTTCTTC
TRBV18	TRBD2	TRBJ2-2	.	CASSPPSAGVFTGELFF	TGTGCCAGCTCACCACCGTCAGCGGGAGTTTTCACCGGGGAGCTGTTTTTT
TRBV9	.	TRBJ2-1	few	CASSAPGFGSYNEQFF	TGTGCCAGCAGCGCACCCGGGTTCGGATCCTACAATGAGCAGTTCTTC
TRBV2	.	TRBJ1-1	.	CASSESVTDTEAFF	TGTGCCAGCAGTGAAAGCGTGACAGACACTGAAGCTTTCTTT
TRBV6-4	.	TRBJ2-3	.	CASSVDRSTDTQYF	TGTGCCAGCAGTGTTGACAGATCCACAGATACGCAGTATTTT
TRBV19	.	TRBJ2-7	few	CATRAQGIPYEQYF	TGTGCCACTAGAGCTCAGGGGATCCCCTACGAGCAGTACTTC
TRBV5-1	.	TRBJ2-2	.	CASSLDGQGLARAGELFF	TGCGCCAGCAGCCTGGACGGACAGGGACTAGCTCGAGCCGGGGAGCTGTTTTTT
TRBV29-1	.	TRBJ2-7	.	CSVTGVGSYEQYF	TGCAGCGTCACGGGAGTCGGGTCCTACGAGCAGTACTTC
TRBV5-1	TRBD2	TRBJ2-1	.	CASSLLAGGDNEQFF	TGCGCCAGCAGCTTGTTAGCGGGAGGGGACAATGAGCAGTTCTTC
TRBV21-1	.	TRBJ2-3	.	CASSKVWGSGSTDTQYF	.
TRBV5-6	TRBD2	TRBJ2-3	.	CASSLVMAGGTDTQYF	TGTGCCAGCAGCTTGGTCATGGCGGGAGGCACAGATACGCAGTATTTT
TRBV2	.	TRBJ2-2	.	CASRFLLNTGELFF	TGTGCCAGCAGGTTTCTATTAAACACCGGGGAGCTGTTTTTT
TRBV6-4	.	TRBJ2-2	.	CAANDGASWGELFF	TGTGCCGCCAACGACGGAGCTAGCTGGGGGGAGCTGTTTTTT
TRBV9	TRBD2	TRBJ2-2	once	CASSVAGLAGGPGGELFF	TGTGCCAGCAGCGTAGCTGGACTAGCGGGAGGGCCTGGCGGGGAGCTGTTTTTT
TRBV18	.	TRBJ2-1	.	CASSPSGEVEQFF	TGTGCCAGCTCACCAAGTGGGGAGGTGGAGCAGTTCTTC
TRBV7-9	.	TRBJ1-1	.	CASSLERGQIMNTEAFF	TGTGCCAGCAGCTTAGAGCGGGGGCAAATTATGAACACTGAAGCTTTCTTT
TRBV11-3	TRBD1	TRBJ1-5	.	CASSLTGSQPQHF	TGTGCCAGCAGCTTGACAGGGAGTCAGCCCCAGCATTTT
TRBV11-2	TRBD2	TRBJ2-5	.	CASSLGAGGQETQYF	TGTGCCAGCAGCTTAGGTGCGGGAGGTCAAGAGACCCAGTACTTC
TRBV7-3	TRBD2	TRBJ2-5	.	CASSPTAGGLQTQYF	TGTGCCAGCAGCCCGACCGCGGGAGGGCTACAGACCCAGTACTTC
TRBV29-1	TRBD2	TRBJ2-1	.	CSVEGGLAGGEGYNEQFF	TGCAGCGTTGAAGGCGGACTAGCGGGAGGTGAGGGCTACAATGAGCAGTTCTTC
TRBV2	TRBD2	TRBJ2-3	.	CASSEGLLAGGTDTQYF	TGTGCCAGCAGTGAGGGGTTACTAGCGGGTGGCACAGATACGCAGTATTTT
TRBV18	.	TRBJ1-1	.	CASSPMGAKNTEAFF	TGTGCCAGCTCACCGATGGGGGCGAAGAACACTGAAGCTTTCTTT
TRBV9	.	TRBJ1-1	.	CASSVATSRENTEAFF	TGTGCCAGCAGCGTAGCAACGTCTCGGGAGAACACTGAAGCTTTCTTT
TRBV5-4	TRBD2	TRBJ2-1	.	CASSLMSGGHNEQFF	TGTGCCAGCAGCTTGATGAGCGGGGGGCACAATGAGCAGTTCTTC
TRBV14	TRBD1	TRBJ1-3	.	CASSQRQGSGNTIYF	TGTGCCAGCAGCCAGCGACAGGGTTCTGGAAACACCATATATTTT
TRBV5-5	TRBD2	TRBJ2-7	.	CASSLASGSYEQYF	TGTGCCAGCAGCTTGGCTAGCGGGAGTTACGAGCAGTACTTC
TRBV11-2	TRBD2	TRBJ2-1	.	CASSSLREASGSSYNEQFF	TGTGCCAGCAGCTCCCTCCGTGAGGCTAGCGGAAGCTCCTACAATGAGCAGTTCTTC
TRBV18	TRBD1	TRBJ2-1	.	CASSSDRAGEQFF	TGTGCCAGCTCATCAGACAGGGCGGGTGAGCAGTTCTTC
TRBV12-5	TRBD2	TRBJ2-7	.	CASGLASGGTYEQYF	TGTGCTAGTGGTTTGGCTAGCGGTGGGACCTACGAGCAGTACTTC
TRBV7-2	TRBD2	TRBJ2-5	.	CASSLAGWGGETQYF	TGTGCCAGCAGCTTAGCGGGTTGGGGGGGAGAGACCCAGTACTTC
TRBV7-2	TRBD1	TRBJ1-2	.	CASSLSGTGEGYTF	TGTGCCAGCAGCTTATCCGGGACAGGGGAAGGCTACACCTTC
TRBV12-5	TRBD2	TRBJ2-7	.	CASGRGTSGIYEQYF	TGTGCTAGTGGTCGAGGGACTAGCGGGATTTACGAGCAGTACTTC
TRBV6-5	TRBD1	TRBJ2-1	.	CASSYSGTGGYNEQFF	TGTGCCAGCAGTTACTCAGGGACAGGGGGCTACAATGAGCAGTTCTTC
TRBV28	.	TRBJ1-4	.	CASSPGTIYEKLFF	TGTGCCAGCAGCCCCGGGACAATTTATGAAAAACTGTTTTTT
TRBV29-1	TRBD2	TRBJ2-1	once	CTSGEYNEQFF	TGTACTAGCGGGGAGTACAATGAGCAGTTCTTC